The 24 T cell receptor beta chains below come from one sample, sequenced in a study of monozygotic twins with inflammatory bowel disease. TCRdb reanalyzed the 5' RACE reads and collapses them to one entry per CDR3 protein, without DNA. The sample holds more than 350,000 distinct CDR3 sequences. Sequenced material: blood. Receptor source: a human donor with ulcerative colitis or Crohn's disease, or a healthy co-twin of an affected twin (not recorded which).

The chain carries TRBV29-1 and TRBJ2-2; TCRdb lists TRBD2, though no DNA is available to test this call. The V gene's germline CDR1 is SQVTM and CDR2 ANQGSEA. The CDR3 consists of 14 residues. Here the CDR3 reads CSVDAGLGTGELFF.

The gene calls are TRBV10-3 and TRBJ2-3; TCRdb's D call, TRBD1, is unchecked because there is no DNA. Germline V lookup: CDR1 ENHRY, CDR2 SYGVKD. The CDR3 totals 14 residues. The CDR3 sequence is CAITLGQGTDTQYF.

V gene TRBV3-1 combines with J gene TRBJ1-4. This CDR3 is 14 amino acids long. Germline values: CDR1 LGHDT, CDR2 YNNKEL (reference sequence). The CDR3 loop reads CASSLRSLKEKLFF.

The gene calls are TRBV19 and TRBJ2-1; TCRdb's D call of TRBD2 is untestable without DNA. The CDR3 is made up of 15 amino acids. The germline V gene has CDR1 LNHDA and CDR2 SQIVND (reference sequence). The CDR3 sequence: CASSQSGRGYNEQFF. Combining the CDR3 with reference TRBV19 and TRBJ2-1 gives the whole variable domain DGGITQSPKYLFRKEGQNVTLSCEQNLNHDAMYWYRQDPGQGLRLIYYSQIVNDFQKGDIAEGYSVSREKKESFPLTVTSAQKNPTAFYLCASSQSGRGYNEQFFGPGTRLTVL.

This chain connects TRBV4-2 to TRBJ2-1. The CDR3 sequence is 15 residues long. Germline V lookup: CDR1 LGHNA, CDR2 YNFKEQ. This chain's CDR3 is CASSQDAADYNEQFF.

The chain recombines TRBV4-2 with TRBJ2-7; the TCRdb call, TRBD1, lacks DNA for checking. Germline lookup yields CDR1 LGHNA and CDR2 YNFKEQ. The CDR3 is 16 residues long. The CDR3 sequence is CASSQRLRQGFNEQYF.

The genes are TRBV6-5 and TRBJ2-1; TCRdb designates TRBD1, a call that cannot be tested without DNA. The CDR3 has 17 residues. Per the germline V gene, CDR1 is MNHEY and CDR2 is SVGAGI. The CDR3 region is CASSSYQGQGSYNEQFF.

V and J are TRBV2 and TRBJ2-7; TCRdb returns TRBD1, unconfirmable since there is no DNA. This CDR3 is 16 amino acids long. From germline, CDR1 is SNHLY and CDR2 FYNNEI. CDR3 amino acids: CASSETFDRGLDEQYF.

This chain joins TRBV5-1 and TRBJ2-7; TCRdb's D call of TRBD1 is untestable without DNA. The CDR3 runs 14 residues. CDR1 is SGHRS, CDR2 YFSETQ, per germline. CDR3 in amino acids: CASSISTGDYEQYF.

This chain links TRBV5-6 with TRBJ1-1. CDR3 length: 16 amino acids. Germline V gene sequence: CDR1 SGHDT, CDR2 YYEEEE. Here the CDR3 reads CASSSPEVPMNTEAFF.

The chain couples TRBV9 to TRBJ2-5. Germline values: CDR1 SGDLS, CDR2 YYNGEE. This CDR3 is built from 13 residues. The CDR3 spells CASSVEWGETQYF.

The chain recombines TRBV3-1 with TRBJ2-3; the D gene TCRdb calls, TRBD2, cannot be checked with no DNA. CDR1 is LGHDT and CDR2 is YNNKEL in the germline V gene (reference sequence). This CDR3 spans 15 amino acids. CDR3 in amino acids: CASSQRLDLTDTQYF.

The rearrangement joins TRBV5-1 to TRBJ2-3; TCRdb returns TRBD1, unconfirmable since there is no DNA. CDR3 size: 13 residues. Germline-derived CDR1 and CDR2 are SGHRS and YFSETQ. The CDR3 spells CASGQTDTDTQYF.

The V and J genes are TRBV28 and TRBJ2-3; TCRdb selects TRBD2, and the lack of DNA leaves this call unchecked. The CDR3 contains 14 residues. Germline V lookup: CDR1 MDHEN, CDR2 SYDVKM. CDR3 sequence reads: CASSSAGLTDTQYF.

V and J are TRBV5-1 and TRBJ2-1. The CDR3 covers 14 residues. Germline lookup yields CDR1 SGHRS and CDR2 YFSETQ. The CDR3 loop is CASSLVVGYNEQFF.

The chain combines TRBV6-2 or TRBV6-3 with TRBJ2-2; TCRdb outputs TRBD2, but without DNA this stays unchecked. Per germline, CDR1 MNHEY and CDR2 SVGEGT. The CDR3 consists of 16 residues. The CDR3 loop is CASSYRLAGVLGELFF.

The chain recombines TRBV11-2 with TRBJ2-3; the TCRdb D gene call, TRBD2, has no DNA to confirm it. There are 19 residues in the CDR3. The V gene's germline CDR1 is SGHAT and CDR2 FQNNGV. The CDR3: CASSFLLRGGRASTDTQYF.

The CDR3 here is CASSPPRDAANEKLFF. V usage is TRBV4-1 and J usage is TRBJ1-4; no DNA is available, so the TRBD1 call from TCRdb remains unchecked. Germline CDR1 and CDR2: MGHRA and YSYEKL. The CDR3 has 16 amino acids.

The CDR3 sequence is CASSPRDRLTETQYF. V gene TRBV3-1 combines with J gene TRBJ2-5; TCRdb reports TRBD1, a call that lacks DNA to check it against. Germline V gene lookup returns CDR1 LGHDT and CDR2 YNNKEL (reference sequence). The CDR3 contains 15 residues.

The chain recombines TRBV7-8 with TRBJ2-3; TCRdb designates TRBD2, a call that cannot be tested without DNA. The CDR3 has 14 residues. The V gene's germline CDR1 is SGHVS and CDR2 FQNEAQ. CDR3: CASSLERATDTQYF.

The CDR3 loop reads CASSFSGELFF. V is TRBV6-6 and J is TRBJ2-2. CDR1 is MNHNY and CDR2 is SVGAGI in the germline V gene (reference sequence). The CDR3 spans 11 residues.

The rearrangement links TRBV12-5 to TRBJ1-1. Germline V gene data show CDR1 as LGHNT and CDR2 as FRNRAP. This CDR3 is built from 13 residues. CDR3 in amino acids: CASGLQTNTEAFF.

The V call is TRBV3-1, the J call TRBJ2-1; TCRdb indicates TRBD1, and absent DNA this call remains unverified. Germline values: CDR1 LGHDT, CDR2 YNNKEL (reference sequence). CDR3 length: 13 amino acids. The CDR3 sequence is CASSPLQGDEQFF.

This sequence joins TRBV7-2 and TRBJ1-1; the TCRdb D gene call, TRBD1, has no DNA to confirm it. Germline loops: CDR1 SGHTA, CDR2 FQGNSA. CDR3 size: 14 residues. CDR3 sequence reads: CASSSYDRVGKAFF.